Listed below are T cell receptor beta chains from one sample, sequenced in a study of blood T cells in healthy people across ages. TCRdb re-called the 5' RACE reads with MiXCR, one entry per CDR3 protein. The sample lists roughly 1,700,000 distinct CDR3 sequences, about 30% occurring once. The sample comprised blood. The origin of the receptors is a woman in her 30s in good health. Both conserved end residues are part of each CDR3. Fields, in order: D gene, J gene, V gene, clone size, CDR3 DNA, CDR3 protein. A D gene is named only where the DNA matches it firmly. Size values are once, few and many counts, or a class for expanded clones, and some rows have none.

d_gene: TRBD1; j_gene: TRBJ1-4; v_gene: TRBV29-1; abundance: many; CDR3nt: TGCAGCGTCGCCGGACAGGGAGGCAAACTGTTTTTT; CDR3aa: CSVAGQGGKLFF
d_gene: NA; j_gene: TRBJ2-3; v_gene: TRBV9; abundance: few; CDR3nt: TGTGCCAGCAGCGTAGATGGGGCTGCAGATACGCAGTATTTT; CDR3aa: CASSVDGAADTQYF
d_gene: NA; j_gene: TRBJ1-1; v_gene: TRBV6-2/TRBV6-3; abundance: once; CDR3nt: TGTGCCAGCAGTTACGAAGGGGAAGGCACTGAAGCTTTCTTT; CDR3aa: CASSYEGEGTEAFF
d_gene: TRBD2; j_gene: TRBJ2-1; v_gene: TRBV4-3; abundance: NA; CDR3nt: TGCGCCAGCAGCCCGGGACGGGAGGGCGCAAACAATGAGCAGTTCTTC; CDR3aa: CASSPGREGANNEQFF
d_gene: NA; j_gene: TRBJ1-1; v_gene: TRBV4-1; abundance: few; CDR3nt: TGCGCCAGCAGCCAACTAGGGGGTCGGGCTGAAGCTTTCTTT; CDR3aa: CASSQLGGRAEAFF
d_gene: TRBD1; j_gene: TRBJ2-4; v_gene: TRBV12-3/TRBV12-4; abundance: many; CDR3nt: TGTGCCAGCAGACAGGACAGGGAAAGCATTCAGTACTTC; CDR3aa: CASRQDRESIQYF
d_gene: NA; j_gene: TRBJ2-7; v_gene: TRBV3-1; abundance: NA; CDR3nt: TGTGCCAGCAGCCAGGGTGGGGCCGTCTACGAGCAGTACTTC; CDR3aa: CASSQGGAVYEQYF
d_gene: TRBD2; j_gene: TRBJ2-7; v_gene: TRBV20-1; abundance: many; CDR3nt: TGCAGTGCTAGAGATCCTAGCGGTTCCTCCTACGAGCAGTACTTC; CDR3aa: CSARDPSGSSYEQYF
d_gene: TRBD1; j_gene: TRBJ1-5; v_gene: TRBV12-5; abundance: NA; CDR3nt: TGTGCTAGTGGTTTGGATGACAGGGACCCCCAGCATTTT; CDR3aa: CASGLDDRDPQHF
d_gene: TRBD2; j_gene: TRBJ2-7; v_gene: TRBV7-9; abundance: NA; CDR3nt: TGTGCCAGCAGCTTAGTGGGACTAGGGACCTACGAGCAGTACTTC; CDR3aa: CASSLVGLGTYEQYF
d_gene: NA; j_gene: TRBJ2-7; v_gene: TRBV12-3/TRBV12-4; abundance: many; CDR3nt: TGTGCCACTTCCGACAGCTCCTCGAGGGACGAGCAGTACTTC; CDR3aa: CATSDSSSRDEQYF
d_gene: TRBD1; j_gene: TRBJ2-1; v_gene: TRBV6-2/TRBV6-3; abundance: NA; CDR3nt: TGTGCCAGCACTAACACCGGGACAGGGGTGTCTGGTGAGCAGTTCTTC; CDR3aa: CASTNTGTGVSGEQFF
d_gene: NA; j_gene: TRBJ1-5; v_gene: TRBV3-1; abundance: NA; CDR3nt: TGTGCCAGCAGCCCATGGGGGGGCAATCAGCCCCAGCATTTT; CDR3aa: CASSPWGGNQPQHF
d_gene: NA; j_gene: TRBJ2-3; v_gene: TRBV7-2; abundance: many; CDR3nt: TGTGCCAGCAGCCCCTCGGGGTCAGATACGCAGTATTTT; CDR3aa: CASSPSGSDTQYF
d_gene: NA; j_gene: TRBJ2-1; v_gene: TRBV2; abundance: NA; CDR3nt: TGTGCCAGCAGTAAGGACGCATACAATGAGCAGTTCTTC; CDR3aa: CASSKDAYNEQFF
d_gene: TRBD1; j_gene: TRBJ2-7; v_gene: TRBV29-1; abundance: many; CDR3nt: TGCAGCGTTGCGCAGGACAGGTGGTCCTACGAGCAGTACTTC; CDR3aa: CSVAQDRWSYEQYF
d_gene: NA; j_gene: TRBJ2-5; v_gene: TRBV29-1; abundance: NA; CDR3nt: TGCAGCGTTGAGGACCCTCGGGCCGCGAGGGAGACCCAGTACTTC; CDR3aa: CSVEDPRAARETQYF
d_gene: NA; j_gene: TRBJ1-4; v_gene: TRBV10-2; abundance: few; CDR3nt: TGCGCCAGCAGTGAAGGGAGTTTTTATGAAAAACTGTTTTTT; CDR3aa: CASSEGSFYEKLFF
d_gene: NA; j_gene: TRBJ2-1; v_gene: TRBV4-3; abundance: NA; CDR3nt: TGCGCCAGCAGCCAGGTCCGGGACATTCTCAATGAGCAGTTCTTC; CDR3aa: CASSQVRDILNEQFF
d_gene: NA; j_gene: TRBJ2-1; v_gene: TRBV7-2; abundance: NA; CDR3nt: TGTGCCAGCACCCCCGCGAGGAAGGCTGAGCAGTTCTTC; CDR3aa: CASTPARKAEQFF
d_gene: NA; j_gene: TRBJ1-5; v_gene: TRBV28; abundance: NA; CDR3nt: TGTGCCAGCAGTGTTATGGGGGATAGCAATCAGCCCCAGCATTTT; CDR3aa: CASSVMGDSNQPQHF
d_gene: NA; j_gene: TRBJ1-4; v_gene: TRBV28; abundance: NA; CDR3nt: TGTGCCAGCAGTTGGGAGGGAAAACTGTTTTTT; CDR3aa: CASSWEGKLFF
d_gene: NA; j_gene: TRBJ2-1; v_gene: TRBV7-2; abundance: many; CDR3nt: TGTGCCAGCAGTTTCTTAGGCGAGCAGTTCTTC; CDR3aa: CASSFLGEQFF
d_gene: NA; j_gene: TRBJ2-7; v_gene: TRBV10-2; abundance: many; CDR3nt: TGCGCCAGCAGGGAAGGGAGCCCCTACGAGCAGTACTTC; CDR3aa: CASREGSPYEQYF
d_gene: NA; j_gene: TRBJ1-1; v_gene: TRBV12-3/TRBV12-4; abundance: NA; CDR3nt: TGTGCCAGCACTAACCGGGGGCCGAACACTGAAGCTTTCTTT; CDR3aa: CASTNRGPNTEAFF
d_gene: TRBD1; j_gene: TRBJ1-2; v_gene: TRBV12-3/TRBV12-4; abundance: few; CDR3nt: TGTGCCAGCAGTTCCACGGGACAGTATGGCTACACCTTC; CDR3aa: CASSSTGQYGYTF
d_gene: NA; j_gene: TRBJ2-7; v_gene: TRBV5-1; abundance: NA; CDR3nt: TGCGCCAGCAGCTTGTCCATTAAGGAGGGAGACGAGCAGTACTTC; CDR3aa: CASSLSIKEGDEQYF
d_gene: NA; j_gene: TRBJ2-1; v_gene: TRBV6-4; abundance: few; CDR3nt: TGTGCCAGCAGTCAGAGCATGGGTGAGCAGTTCTTC; CDR3aa: CASSQSMGEQFF
d_gene: TRBD1; j_gene: TRBJ2-7; v_gene: TRBV13; abundance: many; CDR3nt: TGTGCCAGCAAACACAGGGGCGGCTACGAGCAGTACTTC; CDR3aa: CASKHRGGYEQYF
d_gene: TRBD2; j_gene: TRBJ2-7; v_gene: TRBV7-9; abundance: many; CDR3nt: TGTGCCAGCAGCCCCCCCGGTCTAGCGGCCTACGAGCAGTACTTC; CDR3aa: CASSPPGLAAYEQYF
d_gene: TRBD1; j_gene: TRBJ2-5; v_gene: TRBV2; abundance: few; CDR3nt: TGTGCCAGCAGTGACGGCAGGGGGCGAGAGACCCAGTACTTC; CDR3aa: CASSDGRGRETQYF
d_gene: NA; j_gene: TRBJ2-7; v_gene: TRBV5-1; abundance: NA; CDR3nt: TGCGCCAGCAGCGCCGCCTGGGATTATTCCTACGAGCAGTACTTC; CDR3aa: CASSAAWDYSYEQYF
d_gene: NA; j_gene: TRBJ2-3; v_gene: TRBV7-3; abundance: NA; CDR3nt: TGTGCCAGCAGCCCAAGCAGGGCAGCTAGCACAGATACGCAGTATTTT; CDR3aa: CASSPSRAASTDTQYF
d_gene: NA; j_gene: TRBJ1-2; v_gene: TRBV21-1; abundance: few; CDR3nt: TGTGCCAGCAGCATCAGGGCTGGCTACACCTTC; CDR3aa: CASSIRAGYTF
d_gene: NA; j_gene: TRBJ2-5; v_gene: TRBV14; abundance: NA; CDR3nt: TGTGCCAGCAGCCCGACAGCGAGAAGAAAAGAGACCCAGTACTTC; CDR3aa: CASSPTARRKETQYF
d_gene: NA; j_gene: TRBJ1-5; v_gene: TRBV12-3/TRBV12-4; abundance: many; CDR3nt: TGTGCCAGCAGTTTGATGAGGGATCAGCCCCAGCATTTT; CDR3aa: CASSLMRDQPQHF
d_gene: TRBD2; j_gene: TRBJ2-3; v_gene: TRBV4-3; abundance: NA; CDR3nt: TGCACCAGCAGCCAAGAGGGGACTAGCGGGAGCTCAGATACGCAGTATTTT; CDR3aa: CTSSQEGTSGSSDTQYF
d_gene: NA; j_gene: TRBJ1-6; v_gene: TRBV3-1; abundance: NA; CDR3nt: TGTGCCAGCAGCCCATCACACGGACCTATGGATAATTCACCCCTCCACTTT; CDR3aa: CASSPSHGPMDNSPLHF
d_gene: NA; j_gene: TRBJ2-7; v_gene: TRBV20-1; abundance: NA; CDR3nt: TGCAGTGCCCCCCCTTCACCTGGGGGCTACGAGCAGTACTTC; CDR3aa: CSAPPSPGGYEQYF
d_gene: NA; j_gene: TRBJ2-1; v_gene: TRBV5-1; abundance: few; CDR3nt: TGCGCCAGCAGCGGGGACCACTACAATGAGCAGTTCTTC; CDR3aa: CASSGDHYNEQFF
d_gene: TRBD1; j_gene: TRBJ2-1; v_gene: TRBV5-5; abundance: few; CDR3nt: TGTGCCAGCAGCAGCCGTCCCGGGACAGGGATAGTTTACAATGAGCAGTTCTTC; CDR3aa: CASSSRPGTGIVYNEQFF
d_gene: TRBD1; j_gene: TRBJ1-2; v_gene: TRBV18; abundance: NA; CDR3nt: TGTGCCAGCTCACCAGGACAGGCCGCTAATGGCTACACCTTC; CDR3aa: CASSPGQAANGYTF
d_gene: TRBD2; j_gene: TRBJ2-7; v_gene: TRBV7-9; abundance: few; CDR3nt: TGTGCCAGCAGCTCACTTTCCGGGACTACCATCTTCCATGAGCAGTACTTC; CDR3aa: CASSSLSGTTIFHEQYF
d_gene: TRBD1; j_gene: TRBJ1-1; v_gene: TRBV2; abundance: NA; CDR3nt: TGTGCCAGCAGTGAATGGGGGACAGGTGACACTGAAGCTTTCTTT; CDR3aa: CASSEWGTGDTEAFF
d_gene: TRBD2; j_gene: TRBJ2-3; v_gene: TRBV29-1; abundance: few; CDR3nt: TGCAGCGTAGTCCCAGCGGGGGGGAGCACAGATACGCAGTATTTT; CDR3aa: CSVVPAGGSTDTQYF
d_gene: NA; j_gene: TRBJ2-6; v_gene: TRBV28; abundance: NA; CDR3nt: TGTGCCAGCAGTTTATATGGACAGCAAAACTCTGGGGCCAACGTCCTGACTTTC; CDR3aa: CASSLYGQQNSGANVLTF
d_gene: TRBD2; j_gene: TRBJ2-5; v_gene: TRBV29-1; abundance: few; CDR3nt: TGCAGCGTTGAAGATCATGGTAGCGGGGGCCAAGAGACCCAGTACTTC; CDR3aa: CSVEDHGSGGQETQYF